Reported below is one T cell receptor (beta chain). It has no known antigen specificity. Per-base qualities were not stored, and no clone one base away is much larger. This record comes from a study of shared clonotypes between healthy human individuals (dated by TCRdb to between 2020 and 2021). For context, the study as a whole: The cohort comprised two women and a few men aged 18 to 49 years. Different laboratories and diverse techniques were used to prepare libraries and sequence TCR repertoires, to increase sequencing depth and limit assay-specific biases. For each donor, CD4 naive and CD4 memory were each given three plates, CD8 naive was given two plates, and CD8 memory was given one plate. To estimate repertoire size and how much clonotype sharing occurs between individuals, the study deeply sequenced the blood TCR repertoires of 4 to 6 healthy adults. Each donor's leukapheresis produced roughly between roughly 0.94 and 9.5 billion PBMCs. Overall results and qualifications from the work: Pairwise subsampling indicated that sequencing depth was expected to affect the degree of clonotype sharing among donors. Compared with non-shared clonotypes, the clonotypes found in all four sorted-subset donors had higher generation probabilities. Sampling was restricted to blood, and TCR repertoires in tissues likely differ from the TCR repertoires found in blood. Even with the large sequencing depth, rarefaction of the sorted-subset datasets indicated that sequencing was incomplete. Larger estimated clonotype richness was generally found for naive subsets than for memory subsets. When four donors were compared, the shared fraction of clonotypes was about 5% for naive CD4, approximately 3.3% for naive CD8, 2% to 2.5% for memory CD4, and 0.4% for memory CD8. The small number of donors limited the genetic and exposure-history diversity represented.

Donors were healthy HIV-negative adults with no recently reported acute infections or vaccinations. All donors were Caucasian adults living in Nashville, Tennessee, USA. CD4+ T cells were enriched through magnetic negative selection, after which naive cells were positively selected on CD45RA and the remaining negative fraction served as the memory subset. Blood was collected by leukapheresis, and PBMCs were isolated by Ficoll-Histopaque density gradient centrifugation and then cryopreserved in liquid nitrogen vapor phase. Analytical flow cytometry was used to check the purity and quantity of every magnetically sorted T cell population. Genomic DNA was isolated from each sorted fraction and quantified by UV absorbance on a Nanodrop 2000c. Using the deep immunoSEQ assay, TCR CDR3 regions were amplified from genomic DNA by multiplex PCR. Extracted genomic DNA from each cell subset was spread evenly across all wells of several immunoSEQ 96-well plates, with each plate serving as a replicate. For sorted subsets, about 220 ng of genomic DNA, equivalent to roughly 33,000 T cell genomes, went into each replicate PCR. Purified libraries were quantified with a Qubit 3.0 fluorometer, sized on a Bioanalyzer 2100, and re-quantified with the KAPA Library Quantification kit. A separate single-read 150-cycle Illumina NextSeq 550 flow cell was used to sequence each immunoSEQ 96-well plate. Per the original workflow: The immunoSEQ output contained only junctional sequences without quality scores, so filtering could not match that applied to full-length reads. Sequences were annotated with PyIR, a Python wrapper for IgBLAST v1.9, using IMGT germline references to assign V/J genes and CDR3. Reads were filtered out if the reads had weak V/J assignments (E-value above 1e-6), no CDR3, stop codons, out-of-frame junctions, or ambiguous translated residues. V3J clonotypes were defined as sequences sharing the same inferred V gene, J gene, and CDR3 amino acid sequence. Percentage overlap between repertoires was computed as shared unique clonotypes divided by the size of the smaller repertoire. RTK rarefaction, the Chao1 estimator, and Recon v2.1 estimates of unobserved clonotypes were used to assess repertoire richness. For all TCRbeta clonotypes obtained by the gDNA method from a handful of donors, generation probabilities were computed with OLGA. Drawn from immuneACCESS, this table holds only the in-frame rearrangements with V and J called that TCRdb kept. Clones are partly lost; checked studies trace under half to an unresolved V gene and leave the rest unexplained. From that table come the V and J calls and clone size; the DNA was used to work out D and trimming. This sample has approximately 1.1 million clones in its table, and 75% to 85% of those were observed once. Clones ranked in the top ten supply about 0.52% of the sample.

This clonotype was obtained from a man aged 18 to 29 in good health. Some clones in this sample may be carry-over from other donors' samples. The sequenced sample was memory CD4+ T cells from PBMCs. The cell subset or site label on this specimen signifies: CD45RA-negative fraction.

CDR3 region: CATPGSIQPQHF. In nucleotides, the sequence is TGTGCCACACCGGGATCTATTCAGCCCCAGCATTTT. The chain is assembled from TRBV10-3 and TRBJ1-5; no D segment can be confidently identified. The CDR3 contains 12 residues, cysteine and phenylalanine counted. The CDR3 DNA has 36 bases and is translated from base 1. The germline V gene supplies CDR1 ENHRY and CDR2 SYGVKD. V drops 10 bases and J drops 6 bases, leaving 13 bases in between.